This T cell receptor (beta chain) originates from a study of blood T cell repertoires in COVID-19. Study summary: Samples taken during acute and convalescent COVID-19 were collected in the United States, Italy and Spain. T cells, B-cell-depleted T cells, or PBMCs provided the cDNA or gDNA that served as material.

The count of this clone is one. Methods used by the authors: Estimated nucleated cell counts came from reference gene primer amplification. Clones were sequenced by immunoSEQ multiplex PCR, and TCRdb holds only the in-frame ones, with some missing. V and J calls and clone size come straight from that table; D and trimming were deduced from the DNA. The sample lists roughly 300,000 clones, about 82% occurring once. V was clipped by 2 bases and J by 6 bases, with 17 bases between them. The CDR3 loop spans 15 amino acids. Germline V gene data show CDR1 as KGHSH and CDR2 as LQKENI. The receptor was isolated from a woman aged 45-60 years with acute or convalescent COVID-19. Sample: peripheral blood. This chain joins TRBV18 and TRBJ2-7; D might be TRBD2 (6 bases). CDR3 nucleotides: TGTGCCAGCTCACCAAGGGGAGGCTCTACGTTCGAGCAGTACTTC. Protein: CASSPRGGSTFEQYF.